These 11 T cell receptor beta chains originate from one sample sequenced in a study of T-cell memory formation after mild COVID-19. TCRdb re-called the 5' RACE reads with MiXCR, one entry per CDR3 protein. The sample lists 80,000 to 130,000 distinct CDR3 sequences, 11% occurring once. Sequencing was carried out using PBMCs or a T cell subset sorted from them (not recorded which). These receptor sequences come from a man between 18 and 29 years old who had mild COVID-19 (a few samples of this study predate the infection). Cell type and time point are not known.

V usage is TRBV3-1 and J usage is TRBJ2-3; unclear D gene. The germline gives CDR1 LGHDT, CDR2 YNNKEL (reference sequence). The CDR3 extends over 14 amino acids. Deletions cut 4 bases from V and 5 bases from J, with 13 bases between. CDR3: CASSLKYSGDTQYF. CDR3 nucleotides: TGTGCCAGCAGCCTAAAGTATTCGGGAGATACGCAGTATTTT.

The V gene is TRBV5-6, the J gene TRBJ2-7; weak D call: TRBD1 (6 bases). Trimming cost V 3 bases and J 2 bases, with 15 bases left between them. This CDR3 has 15 amino acids. CDR1 and CDR2 from the germline V gene are SGHDT and YYEEEE. CDR3 region: CASSWKDRLTYEQYV. The CDR3 nucleotides are TGTGCCAGCAGCTGGAAGGACAGACTGACCTACGAGCAGTACGTC.

V is TRBV13 and J is TRBJ1-1; D gene uncertain. The length of the CDR3 is 11 residues. Trimming shortened V by 0 bases and J by 7 bases, and 3 bases separated the two germline ends. CDR1 PRHDT and CDR2 FYEKMQ come from the germline V gene (reference sequence). In DNA, the CDR3 is TGTGCCAGCAGCTTAGGAGATGAAGCTTTCTTT. It yields the protein CASSLGDEAFF.

This clonotype was found a few times. This chain links TRBV29-1 with TRBJ2-7; D unresolved. The CDR3 is 10 amino acids. V gave up 6 bases and J gave up 6 bases, with 9 bases separating them. Per germline, CDR1 SQVTM and CDR2 ANQGSEA. CDR3 nucleotide sequence: TGCAGCGTCCATCTGGGCGAGCAGTACTTC. Encoded protein: CSVHLGEQYF.

Only a few counts were recorded for this clonotype. The chain recombines TRBV7-8 with TRBJ2-7; 10 nucleotides align to TRBD2. With 4 bases clipped from V and 7 bases from J, the junction kept 7 bases outside the gene matches. The CDR3 extends over 14 amino acids. The V gene's germline CDR1 is SGHVS and CDR2 FQNEAQ. CDR3 in amino acids: CASSSRLAGVEQYF. In DNA form, the CDR3 reads TGTGCCAGCAGCTCACGACTAGCGGGTGTAGAGCAGTACTTC.

This clonotype was seen a handful of times. This rearrangement joins TRBV7-2 to TRBJ2-4; 9 positions agree with TRBD1. This CDR3 region has 16 residues. V was clipped by 6 bases and J by 0 bases; unmatched bases: 6. Germline CDR1 reads SGHTA; CDR2 reads FQGNSA. Here the CDR3 reads CASSRTGEIAKNIQYF. Here the CDR3 DNA reads TGTGCCAGCAGTCGGACAGGGGAAATAGCCAAAAACATTCAGTACTTC.

The J gene is TRBJ2-2, the V gene TRBV6-1; a possible D gene is TRBD1 (6 bases). This CDR3 spans 19 amino acids. Trimming left V 4 bases short and J 4 bases short, with 25 bases between. Germline CDR1 is MNHNS and CDR2 is SASEGT. DNA for the CDR3: TGTGCCAGCAGTGGCGGGTCGTACAGGGAAGTTTGGTTCACCGGGGAGCTGTTTTTT. It encodes CASSGGSYREVWFTGELFF.

This clonotype was picked up many times. This chain joins TRBV6-5 and TRBJ2-5, with no clear D. CDR1 MNHEY and CDR2 SVGAGI come from the germline V gene. Trimming removed 3 bases at V and 5 bases at J, with 7 bases between. The CDR3 has 12 amino acids. The CDR3 region is CASSYGWETQYF. The DNA of the CDR3 is TGTGCCAGCAGTTATGGTTGGGAGACCCAGTACTTC.

This clonotype came up many times. The chain is built from TRBV7-9 and TRBJ2-7; D not certain. The CDR3 runs 12 residues. Between the trimmed V and J ends, which lost 0 bases and 6 bases, there was a span of 6 bases. In germline, CDR1 is SEHNR, CDR2 FQNEAQ (reference sequence). CDR3 sequence: CASSLASLEQYF. The DNA of the CDR3 is TGTGCCAGCAGCTTAGCATCCCTCGAGCAGTACTTC.

In this sample, this clonotype turned up a few times. The chain has TRBV6-1 and TRBJ2-7, with D possibly being TRBD1 (6 bases). The CDR3 runs to 15 residues. The germline V gene encodes CDR1 MNHNS and CDR2 SASEGT. Trimming cost V 5 bases and J 0 bases, with 14 bases left between them. This CDR3 reads CASSSTGSSSYEQYV. CDR3 in DNA: TGTGCCAGCAGTTCGACAGGCTCGAGCTCCTACGAGCAGTACGTC.

This clonotype was detected ten times or more. The gene calls are TRBV6-2 or TRBV6-3 and TRBJ2-6, with D perhaps given as TRBD1 or TRBD2 (5 bases each). The CDR3 is 14 residues long. The germline V gene encodes CDR1 MNHEY and CDR2 SVGEGT. V was cut by 2 bases and J by 3 bases, with 5 bases left in between. The CDR3, as DNA: TGTGCCAGCAGTTACGGGGGTGGGGCCAACGTCCTGACTTTC. Protein sequence: CASSYGGGANVLTF.